This T cell receptor (beta chain) is from a study of T cell clonotyping in hematopoietic cell transplantation. General study points: Few recipient clonotypes overlapped donors; over 95% were de novo at given depth.

As regards this clone: What it recognizes is unknown.

The V gene's germline CDR1 is MRHNA and CDR2 SNTAGT. The CDR3 has 15 amino acids. With 3 bases removed from V and 6 bases from J, the gap between germline ends came to 16 bases. Time point specified: recipient sample about 28 days before transplant, after cytoreduction. Generated by immunoSEQ multiplex PCR, the TCRdb table keeps only in-frame clones and is missing some. Of tens of thousands of clones listed, 95% to 97% are singletons. The TCR sequence derives from a woman between 50 and 59 years old with acute myeloid leukemia. Some clones in this sample may be carry-over from other donors' samples. The chain couples TRBV6-4 to TRBJ2-3, with D perhaps assigned TRBD1 or TRBD2 (5 bases each). The sample consisted of peripheral blood mononuclear cells, taken before stem cell transplant. CDR3 DNA sequence: TGTGCCAGCAGTGAACGGTCGGGACCCGGGGATACGCAGTATTTT. Its translation: CASSERSGPGDTQYF.